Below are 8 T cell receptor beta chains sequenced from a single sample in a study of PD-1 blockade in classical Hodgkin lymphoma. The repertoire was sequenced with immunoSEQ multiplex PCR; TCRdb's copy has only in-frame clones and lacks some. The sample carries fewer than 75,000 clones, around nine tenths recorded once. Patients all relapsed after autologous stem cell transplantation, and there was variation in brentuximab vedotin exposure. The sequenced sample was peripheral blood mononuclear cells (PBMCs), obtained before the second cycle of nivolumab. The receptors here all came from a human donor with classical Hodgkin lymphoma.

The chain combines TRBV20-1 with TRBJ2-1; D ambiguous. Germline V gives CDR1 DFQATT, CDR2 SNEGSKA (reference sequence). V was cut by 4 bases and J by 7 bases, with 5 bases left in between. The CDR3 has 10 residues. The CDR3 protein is CSATQNEQFF. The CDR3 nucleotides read TGCAGTGCTACCCAGAATGAGCAGTTCTTC.

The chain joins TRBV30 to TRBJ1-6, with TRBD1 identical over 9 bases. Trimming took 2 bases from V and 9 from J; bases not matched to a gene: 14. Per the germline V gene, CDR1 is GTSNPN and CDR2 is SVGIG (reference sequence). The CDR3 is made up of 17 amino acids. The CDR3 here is CAWSSPLPGQGVSPLHF. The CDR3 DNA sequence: TGTGCCTGGAGTTCGCCACTACCGGGACAGGGAGTTTCACCCCTCCACTTT.

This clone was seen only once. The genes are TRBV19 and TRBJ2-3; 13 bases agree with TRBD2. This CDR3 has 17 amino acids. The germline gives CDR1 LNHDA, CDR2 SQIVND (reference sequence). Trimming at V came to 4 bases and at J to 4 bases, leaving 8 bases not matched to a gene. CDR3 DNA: TGTGCCAGTAGTAGAACTAGCGGGGGGGCTGGGGCAGATACGCAGTATTTT. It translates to CASSRTSGGAGADTQYF. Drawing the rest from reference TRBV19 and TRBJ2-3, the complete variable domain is DGGITQSPKYLFRKEGQNVTLSCEQNLNHDAMYWYRQDPGQGLRLIYYSQIVNDFQKGDIAEGYSVSREKKESFPLTVTSAQKNPTAFYLCASSRTSGGAGADTQYFGPGTRLTVL.

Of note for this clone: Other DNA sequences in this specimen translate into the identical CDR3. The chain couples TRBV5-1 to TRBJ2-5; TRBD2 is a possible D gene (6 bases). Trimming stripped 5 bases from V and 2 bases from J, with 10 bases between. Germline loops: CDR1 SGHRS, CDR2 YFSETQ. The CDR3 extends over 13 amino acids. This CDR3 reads CASRPGTQETQYF. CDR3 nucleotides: TGCGCCAGCAGACCCGGGACTCAAGAGACCCAGTACTTC.

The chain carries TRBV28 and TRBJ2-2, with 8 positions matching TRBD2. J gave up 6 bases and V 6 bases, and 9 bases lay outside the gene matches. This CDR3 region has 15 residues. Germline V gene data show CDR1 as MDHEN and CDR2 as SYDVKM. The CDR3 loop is CASRMAGGFPGELFF. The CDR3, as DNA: TGTGCCAGCAGGATGGCGGGGGGTTTCCCCGGGGAGCTGTTTTTT.

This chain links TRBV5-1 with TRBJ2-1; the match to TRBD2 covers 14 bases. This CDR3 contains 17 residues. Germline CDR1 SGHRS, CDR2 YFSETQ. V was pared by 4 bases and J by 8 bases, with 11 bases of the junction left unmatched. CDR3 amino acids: CASSTTRLAGGMDEQFF. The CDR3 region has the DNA TGCGCCAGCAGCACGACACGACTAGCGGGGGGGATGGATGAGCAGTTCTTC.

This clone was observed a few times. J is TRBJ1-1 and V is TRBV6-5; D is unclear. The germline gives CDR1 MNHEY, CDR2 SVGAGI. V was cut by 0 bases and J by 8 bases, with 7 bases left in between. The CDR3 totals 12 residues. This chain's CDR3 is CASSYSAKEAFF. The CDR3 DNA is TGTGCCAGCAGTTACTCTGCGAAAGAAGCTTTCTTT.

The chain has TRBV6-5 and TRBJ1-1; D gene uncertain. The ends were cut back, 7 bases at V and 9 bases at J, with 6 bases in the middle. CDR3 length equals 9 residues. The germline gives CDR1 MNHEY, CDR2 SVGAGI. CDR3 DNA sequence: TGTGCCAGCATGTCTCAAGCTTTCTTT. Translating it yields CASMSQAFF.